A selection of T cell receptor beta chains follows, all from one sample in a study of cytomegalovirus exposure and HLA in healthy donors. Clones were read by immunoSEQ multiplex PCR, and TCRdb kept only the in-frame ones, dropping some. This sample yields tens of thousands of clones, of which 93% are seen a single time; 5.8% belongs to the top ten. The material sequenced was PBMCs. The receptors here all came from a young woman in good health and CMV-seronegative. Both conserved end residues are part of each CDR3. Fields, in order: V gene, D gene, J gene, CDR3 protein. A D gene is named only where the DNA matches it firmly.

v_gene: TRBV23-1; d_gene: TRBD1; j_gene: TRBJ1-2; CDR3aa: CASSQSALGQVWSGYTF
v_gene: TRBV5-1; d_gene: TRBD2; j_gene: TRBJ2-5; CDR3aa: CASSDPSGGYQETQYF
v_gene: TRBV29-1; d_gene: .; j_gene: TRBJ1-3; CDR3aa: CSVLGRTGDSGNTIYF
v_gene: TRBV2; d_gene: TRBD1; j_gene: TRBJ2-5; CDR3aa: CASFPGQELETQYF
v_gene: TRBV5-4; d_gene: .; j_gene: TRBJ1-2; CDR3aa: CASRRDGAVGYTF
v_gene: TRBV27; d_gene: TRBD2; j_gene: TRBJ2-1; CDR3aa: CASSSTSGRANEQFF
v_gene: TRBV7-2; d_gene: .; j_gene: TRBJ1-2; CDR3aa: CASSSDRELRAGYGYTF
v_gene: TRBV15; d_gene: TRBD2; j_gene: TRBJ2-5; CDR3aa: CATSRDRGVGETQYF
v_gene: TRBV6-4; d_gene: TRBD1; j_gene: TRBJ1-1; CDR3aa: CASSDLLGQGAERNTEAFF
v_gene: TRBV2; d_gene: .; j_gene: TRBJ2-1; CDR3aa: CASSEQGPSNEQFF
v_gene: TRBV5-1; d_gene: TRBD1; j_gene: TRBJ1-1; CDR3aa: CASSTVRGDTEAFF
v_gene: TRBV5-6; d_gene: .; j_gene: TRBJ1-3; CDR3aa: CASSYGVGSGNTIYF
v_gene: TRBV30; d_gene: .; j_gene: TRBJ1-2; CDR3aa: CAWSREINYGYTF
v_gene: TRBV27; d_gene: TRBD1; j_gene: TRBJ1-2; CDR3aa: CASSLESQGAYGYTF
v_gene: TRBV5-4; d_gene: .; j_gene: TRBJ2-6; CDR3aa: CASSLDLSSGANVLTF
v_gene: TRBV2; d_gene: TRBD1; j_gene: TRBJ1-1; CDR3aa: CASLHPGTGVMNTEAFF
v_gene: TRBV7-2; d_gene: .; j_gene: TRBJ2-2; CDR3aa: CASSSGLLPVGELFF
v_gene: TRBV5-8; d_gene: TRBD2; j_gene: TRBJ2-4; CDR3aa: CGGGNIQYF
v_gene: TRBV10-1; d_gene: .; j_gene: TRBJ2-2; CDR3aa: CASRGASTGELFF
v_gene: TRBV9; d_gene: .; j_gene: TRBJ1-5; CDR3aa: CASSASGNQPQHF